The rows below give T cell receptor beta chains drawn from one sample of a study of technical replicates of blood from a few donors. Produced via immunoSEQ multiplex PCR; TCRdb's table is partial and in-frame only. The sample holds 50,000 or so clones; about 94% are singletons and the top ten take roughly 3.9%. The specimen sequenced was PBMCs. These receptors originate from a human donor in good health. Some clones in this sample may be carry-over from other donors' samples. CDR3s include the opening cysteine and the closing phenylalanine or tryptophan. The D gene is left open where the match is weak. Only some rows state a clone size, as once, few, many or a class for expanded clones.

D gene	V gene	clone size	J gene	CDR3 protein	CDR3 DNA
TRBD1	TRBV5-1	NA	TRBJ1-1	CASSKEDRVGGTEAFF	TGCGCCAGCAGCAAGGAGGACAGGGTAGGTGGGACTGAAGCTTTCTTT
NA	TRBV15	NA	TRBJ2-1	CATNPGAFSYNEQFF	TGTGCCACCAACCCTGGGGCGTTCTCCTACAATGAGCAGTTCTTC
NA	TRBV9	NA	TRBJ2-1	CASSVGQTYNEQFF	TGTGCCAGCAGCGTAGGTCAGACATACAATGAGCAGTTCTTC
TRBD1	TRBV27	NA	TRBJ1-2	CASRDLTGKDGYTF	TGTGCCAGCAGGGACCTGACAGGGAAAGATGGCTACACCTTC
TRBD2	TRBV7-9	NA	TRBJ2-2	CASSPPFRLARNTGELFF	TGTGCCAGCAGCCCCCCTTTCCGACTAGCGAGGAACACCGGGGAGCTGTTTTTT
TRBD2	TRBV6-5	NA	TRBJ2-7	CASMASGVIGEQYF	TGTGCCAGCATGGCTAGCGGGGTGATTGGGGAGCAGTACTTC
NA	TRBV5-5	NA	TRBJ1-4	CASSLFVATNEKLFF	TGTGCCAGCAGCTTGTTCGTCGCAACTAATGAAAAACTGTTTTTT
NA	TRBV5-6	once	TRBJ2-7	CASSPRESFEQYF	TGTGCCAGCAGCCCTAGGGAGTCGTTTGAGCAGTACTTC
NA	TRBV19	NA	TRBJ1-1	CASRQSGENTEAFF	TGTGCCAGTAGGCAATCAGGGGAAAACACTGAAGCTTTCTTT
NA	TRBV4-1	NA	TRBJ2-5	CASSQYQRGRETQYF	TGCGCCAGCAGCCAGTATCAGCGTGGTAGGGAGACCCAGTACTTC
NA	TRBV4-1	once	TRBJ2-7	CASSQEFTTLWFEQYF	TGCGCCAGCAGCCAAGAATTTACTACTCTTTGGTTCGAGCAGTACTTC
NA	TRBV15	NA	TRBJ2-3	CATSGGDTQYF	TGTGCCACCAGCGGGGGGGATACGCAGTATTTT
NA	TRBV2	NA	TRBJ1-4	CASSPFGATNEKLFF	TGTGCCAGCAGTCCCTTCGGAGCAACTAATGAAAAACTGTTTTTT
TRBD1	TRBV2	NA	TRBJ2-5	CASTTGALETQYF	TGTGCCAGCACAACAGGGGCTTTGGAGACCCAGTACTTC
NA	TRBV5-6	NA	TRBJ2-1	CASSRHFEQFF	TGTGCCAGCAGCCGACATTTTGAGCAGTTCTTC
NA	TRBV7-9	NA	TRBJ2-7	CASSEPGHFYEQYF	TGTGCCAGCAGCGAACCGGGACACTTCTACGAGCAGTACTTC
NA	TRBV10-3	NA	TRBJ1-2	CAINGGRYYGYTF	TGTGCCATCAATGGCGGCCGCTACTATGGCTACACCTTC
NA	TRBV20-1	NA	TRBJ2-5	CSASLAETQYF	TGCAGTGCTTCCCTAGCAGAGACCCAGTACTTC
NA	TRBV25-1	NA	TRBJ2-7	CASTGFYEQYF	TGTGCCAGCACAGGATTCTACGAGCAGTACTTC
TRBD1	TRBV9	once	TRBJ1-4	CASSDRHRDSNSNEKLFF	TGTGCCAGCAGCGACCGCCACCGGGACAGCAACTCTAATGAAAAACTGTTTTTT
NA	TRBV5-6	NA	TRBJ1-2	CASSLWRTESGNYGYTF	TGTGCCAGCAGCTTGTGGCGGACAGAAAGTGGGAACTATGGCTACACCTTC
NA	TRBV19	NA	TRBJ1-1	CASTQGNTEAFF	TGTGCCAGTACACAGGGGAACACTGAAGCTTTCTTT
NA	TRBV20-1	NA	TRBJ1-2	CSARDPEGYTF	TGCAGTGCTAGAGATCCAGAAGGCTACACCTTC
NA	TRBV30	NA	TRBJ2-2	CAWGEASYTGELFF	TGTGCCTGGGGGGAGGCTAGTTACACCGGGGAGCTGTTTTTT
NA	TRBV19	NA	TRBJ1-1	CASSPRTVSNTEAFF	TGTGCCAGTAGTCCTCGGACAGTTTCAAACACTGAAGCTTTCTTT
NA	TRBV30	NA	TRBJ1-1	CAWARSSNGEAFF	TGTGCCTGGGCCCGGAGCTCTAACGGTGAAGCTTTCTTT
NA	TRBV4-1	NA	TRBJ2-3	CASSQEGGRDTQYF	TGCGCCAGCAGCCAAGAGGGGGGAAGAGATACGCAGTATTTT
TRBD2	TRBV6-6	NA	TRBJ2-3	CASSISGGAYDTQYF	TGTGCCAGCAGTATTAGCGGGGGGGCTTACGATACGCAGTATTTT
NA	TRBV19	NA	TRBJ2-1	CASSMQGSSYNEQFF	TGTGCCAGTAGTATGCAGGGGAGCTCCTACAATGAGCAGTTCTTC
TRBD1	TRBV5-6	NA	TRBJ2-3	CASSSGQGRYKDTQYF	TGTGCCAGCAGCTCGGGACAGGGGCGATATAAAGATACGCAGTATTTT
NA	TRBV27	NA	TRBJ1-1	CASSFIMSQGRTEAFF	TGTGCCAGCAGTTTCATTATGTCCCAGGGTAGGACTGAAGCTTTCTTT
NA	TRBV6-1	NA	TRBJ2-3	CASSEEGAGISTDTQYF	TGTGCCAGCAGTGAAGAGGGCGCGGGGATAAGCACAGATACGCAGTATTTT
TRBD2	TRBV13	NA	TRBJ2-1	CASSLGLAGGSFDEQFF	TGTGCCAGCAGCTTAGGCCTAGCGGGGGGGTCTTTCGATGAGCAGTTCTTC